A selection of T cell receptor beta chains follows, all from one sample in a study of CD8+CD57+ T cells in acquired aplastic anemia. Each CDR3 protein is one row after TCRdb ran MiXCR on the reads. The repertoire holds some 200,000 distinct CDR3 sequences, with less than 60% as singletons. Input material: sorted CD4+, CD8+, or CD8+CD57+ T cells (not recorded which) from PBMCs. The receptor source for this set is a human donor with aplastic anemia. Both conserved end residues are part of each CDR3. D genes are given only for firm matches. Rows may omit the clone size; those that give it use once, few, many or a size class.

V	J	D	size	CDR3	DNA
TRBV12-3/TRBV12-4	TRBJ2-7	TRBD2	.	CASSLGDYVYEQYF	TGTGCCAGCAGTTTAGGGGACTACGTCTACGAGCAGTACTTC
TRBV12-5	TRBJ2-5	.	many	CASGFPLDRQETQYF	TGTGCTAGTGGTTTCCCACTCGACAGACAAGAGACCCAGTACTTC
TRBV6-1	TRBJ2-7	.	many	CASRRSNSESEQYF	TGTGCCAGCAGACGGAGCAATTCGGAGAGCGAGCAGTACTTC
TRBV3-1	TRBJ2-7	TRBD1	few	CASSQASGTGSSEQYF	TGTGCCAGCAGCCAAGCGTCCGGGACAGGGTCCTCCGAGCAGTACTTC
TRBV10-3	TRBJ1-1	.	many	CAITFEANTEAFF	TGTGCCATCACTTTCGAGGCGAACACTGAAGCTTTCTTT
TRBV20-1	TRBJ2-7	TRBD2	many	CSASAGAYEQYF	TGCAGTGCTAGTGCGGGGGCCTACGAGCAGTACTTC
TRBV29-1	TRBJ2-7	TRBD1	.	CSVSSGTGLVYEQYF	TGCAGCGTTTCCTCGGGGACAGGCCTCGTCTACGAGCAGTACTTC
TRBV4-2	TRBJ1-1	TRBD1	many	CASSRGQGLGEAFF	TGTGCCAGCAGCCGTGGACAGGGACTGGGTGAAGCTTTCTTT
TRBV3-1	TRBJ2-7	TRBD2	many	CASSLLTSGRSEQYF	TGTGCCAGCAGCCTGTTGACTAGCGGGAGGTCCGAGCAGTACTTC
TRBV7-2	TRBJ1-2	.	many	CASSLEGGGSNYGYTF	TGTGCCAGCAGCTTAGAAGGGGGAGGGTCCAACTATGGCTACACCTTC
TRBV7-9	TRBJ2-5	TRBD1	many	CASRPGQGGKTQYF	TGTGCCAGCAGGCCGGGACAGGGCGGGAAGACCCAGTACTTC
TRBV28	TRBJ1-6	TRBD1	many	CASRTGTVFSPLHF	TGTGCCAGCAGAACCGGGACAGTCTTTTCACCCCTCCACTTT
TRBV7-8	TRBJ1-5	TRBD1	.	CASSLARTGYSNQPQHF	TGTGCCAGCAGCTTAGCGAGGACAGGCTATAGCAATCAGCCCCAGCATTTT
TRBV9	TRBJ2-2	TRBD1	.	CASSVDGTATPNTGELFF	TGTGCCAGCAGCGTAGATGGGACAGCGACCCCGAACACCGGGGAGCTGTTTTTT
TRBV20-1	TRBJ2-1	TRBD2	.	CSAPKPGLAGGYNEQFF	TGCAGTGCCCCAAAGCCCGGCCTAGCGGGGGGCTACAATGAGCAGTTCTTC
TRBV15	TRBJ1-6	.	many	CATSRDREGSPLHF	TGTGCCACCAGCAGAGATAGGGAGGGATCACCCCTCCACTTT